A selection of T cell receptor beta chains follows, all from one sample in a study of T-cell reconstitution after alpha-beta-depleted transplantation in children. TCRdb re-derived calls from the PCR reads in MiXCR, one entry per CDR3 protein. The profile covers 250,000 or so distinct CDR3 sequences, with under 30% appearing a single time and roughly 5% taken by the ten largest. Sequenced material: PBMCs, mostly from graft donor cells, taken 360 days after TCRalphabeta/CD19-depleted stem cell transplant. These receptors came from a female patient between 2 and 15 years old who had a stem cell transplant for congenital amegakaryocytic thrombocytopenia, so the T cells may come from the graft donor. The CDR3 runs from the conserved cysteine through the conserved F or W. The D gene is left open where the match is weak. Where a row states a size, it is once, few, many or the class of an expanded clone; other rows omit it.

size	J	V	D	DNA	CDR3
NA	TRBJ1-1	TRBV6-1	NA	TGTGCCAGCAGTCCCCGGGGTATCATGAACACTGAAGCTTTCTTT	CASSPRGIMNTEAFF
NA	TRBJ2-7	TRBV10-1	TRBD2	TGCGCCAGCAAGGTACCGCAGCGGGGTCGGTACTTC	CASKVPQRGRYF
NA	TRBJ2-3	TRBV4-2	TRBD2	TGTGCCAGCAGCCAAGCACTAGCGGGGGCCGCAGATACGCAGTATTTT	CASSQALAGAADTQYF
NA	TRBJ2-5	TRBV7-9	NA	TGTGCCAGCAGCTTAGCGGGACTTGTCGAGACCCAGTACTTC	CASSLAGLVETQYF
NA	TRBJ2-5	TRBV18	NA	TGTGCCAGCTCACCACCCGAGGGGCACCAAGAGACCCAGTACTTC	CASSPPEGHQETQYF
NA	TRBJ2-7	TRBV13	TRBD2	TGTGCCAGCAGCTTAGGCGCTAGCGGCATCTACGAGCAGTACTTC	CASSLGASGIYEQYF
few	TRBJ1-3	TRBV4-1	NA	TGCGCCAGCAGCCAAGGTCCGTCCGGGGGGATATGGAACACCATATATTTT	CASSQGPSGGIWNTIYF
NA	TRBJ2-1	TRBV6-5	NA	TGTGCCAGCAGTTCTGACTTCCACTTCTACAATGAGCAGTTCTTC	CASSSDFHFYNEQFF
few	TRBJ2-1	TRBV20-1	NA	TGCAGTGCCCCCGGCTCCAATGAGCAGTTCTTC	CSAPGSNEQFF
NA	TRBJ2-3	TRBV7-1	NA	TGTGCCAGCAGCTCCGACGCCATTAGCACAGATACGCAGTATTTT	CASSSDAISTDTQYF
NA	TRBJ2-5	TRBV28	NA	TGTGCCAGCAGTTTATCGGTCCTTCTTAAGACCCAGTACTTC	CASSLSVLLKTQYF
few	TRBJ1-2	TRBV7-9	NA	TGTGCCAGCAGCCGGGACGGAAACTATGGCTACACCTTC	CASSRDGNYGYTF
few	TRBJ2-2	TRBV4-1	NA	TGCGCCAGCAGCCTATCTTATGGCTGGAACACCGGGGAGCTGTTTTTT	CASSLSYGWNTGELFF
NA	TRBJ2-3	TRBV20-1	TRBD2	TGCAGTGCCCCGAAGAGCGGGAGGGCCACAGATACGCAGTATTTT	CSAPKSGRATDTQYF
many	TRBJ2-1	TRBV7-2	NA	TGTGCCAGCAGACGGGAATGGGACAATGAGCAGTTCTTC	CASRREWDNEQFF
NA	TRBJ2-5	TRBV2	TRBD2	TGTGCCAGCAGTGAAGACGGGGGGGCCGGGGACTTC	CASSEDGGAGDF
many	TRBJ1-1	TRBV7-6	NA	TGTGCCAGCAGCCTTGCCGATGTGCCCATCGAAGCTTTCTTT	CASSLADVPIEAFF
NA	TRBJ1-5	TRBV20-1	NA	TGCAGTGCCCCCGGGCGGCAGAAAAGCAATCAGCCCCAGCATTTT	CSAPGRQKSNQPQHF
few	TRBJ2-2	TRBV11-1	TRBD2	TGTGCCAGCAGTCGCAAGACCAAGACTAGCGGGGCGAACACCGGGGAGCTGTTTTTT	CASSRKTKTSGANTGELFF
NA	TRBJ2-3	TRBV25-1	TRBD2	TGTGCCAGCAGTGATCGGGGGGGTTTCACAGATACGCAGTATTTT	CASSDRGGFTDTQYF
NA	TRBJ2-2	TRBV6-1	TRBD2	TGTGCCAGCAGTCCATGGACTAGCTACGGCTTCACGAACACCGGGGAGCTGTTTTTT	CASSPWTSYGFTNTGELFF
few	TRBJ2-2	TRBV20-1	TRBD1	TGCAGTGCTTTTTCCCGGGACAGGAACACCGGGGAGCTGTTTTTT	CSAFSRDRNTGELFF
few	TRBJ1-1	TRBV2	NA	TGTGCCAGCACGCGGTTGCTGAACACTGAAGCTTTCTTT	CASTRLLNTEAFF
NA	TRBJ1-5	TRBV3-1	NA	TGTGCCTCCAGCCAAGAACTATCCAGCAATCAGCCCCAGCATTTT	CASSQELSSNQPQHF
NA	TRBJ2-5	TRBV12-5	NA	TGTGCTAGTGGTTTGGAGGAGGGGGGGCGGAAGACCCAGTACTTC	CASGLEEGGRKTQYF
NA	TRBJ2-5	TRBV5-6	NA	TGTGCCAGCAGCTTGGGGCCCGATGACAGACAAGAGACCCAGTACTTC	CASSLGPDDRQETQYF
NA	TRBJ2-2	TRBV10-3	TRBD1	TGTGCCATCGGGACAGGGGGCAGTCCCGGGGAGCTGTTTTTT	CAIGTGGSPGELFF
NA	TRBJ2-3	TRBV7-8	NA	TGTGCCAGCAGCCCTGGGGGGGCTAGAACAGATACGCAGTATTTT	CASSPGGARTDTQYF
many	TRBJ1-4	TRBV10-3	NA	TGTGCCATCAGTGAACAGGGCGAAAAACTGTTTTTT	CAISEQGEKLFF
NA	TRBJ1-3	TRBV4-3	NA	TGCGCCAGCAGCCAACGACGAAACCTTGCCCACTCTGGAAACACCATATATTTT	CASSQRRNLAHSGNTIYF
few	TRBJ1-6	TRBV4-2	NA	TGTGCCAGCAGCCAAGATTTTCACGGCAATCCTGGGGATTCACCCCTCCACTTT	CASSQDFHGNPGDSPLHF
NA	TRBJ2-1	TRBV2	TRBD1	TGTGCCAGTAAAGGGACAGCGTCCAATGAGCAGTTCTTC	CASKGTASNEQFF
NA	TRBJ1-1	TRBV15	NA	TGTGCCACCAGCAGAGCAATCGGGACGGCTGAAGCTTTCTTT	CATSRAIGTAEAFF
NA	TRBJ2-1	TRBV12-3/TRBV12-4	NA	TGTGCCGGCAGTTTGTCCAGGGGACGAGATGAGCAGTTCTTC	CAGSLSRGRDEQFF
NA	TRBJ1-1	TRBV7-2	NA	TGTGCCAGCAGCCCCCGGGGGGGCACACTTATTCCCGTGGGTTTCTTT	CASSPRGGTLIPVGFF
few	TRBJ1-5	TRBV12-5	NA	TGTGCTAGTGGTTTGGTTGGTGCTACTCGCAATCAGCCCCAGCATTTT	CASGLVGATRNQPQHF
few	TRBJ2-5	TRBV3-1	NA	TGTGCCAGCAGCCCAGGGACGCGACCAGAGACCCAGTACTTC	CASSPGTRPETQYF
NA	TRBJ2-1	TRBV3-1	NA	TGTGCCAGCAGCCAAGGGCTGGTGGGGACGTACAATGAGCAGTTCTTC	CASSQGLVGTYNEQFF
NA	TRBJ2-7	TRBV29-1	NA	TGCAGCGTTGGGGGAGGGGGCCCCTACGAGCAGTACTTC	CSVGGGGPYEQYF
NA	TRBJ2-3	TRBV7-2	NA	TGTGCCACCGACCCCCAGCCCAGCTTCACAGATACGCAGTATTTT	CATDPQPSFTDTQYF
NA	TRBJ2-5	TRBV9	NA	TGTGCCAGCAGCGTAGTAGGCGGAGGGCGAGAGACCCAGTACTTC	CASSVVGGGRETQYF
NA	TRBJ2-1	TRBV20-1	NA	TGCAGTGCTAGCGGAGGGCAGGGGTATGAGCAGTTCTTC	CSASGGQGYEQFF
many	TRBJ1-1	TRBV18	NA	TGTGCCAGCTCACCGTCAGGGGACACTGAAGCTTTCTTT	CASSPSGDTEAFF
few	TRBJ1-1	TRBV20-1	NA	TGCAGTGCTAGAGATCTGTCTACTGAAGCTTTCTTT	CSARDLSTEAFF
NA	TRBJ2-1	TRBV6-2/TRBV6-3	TRBD1	TGTGCCAGCAGTATATCCCGGACAGGGAACAATGAGCAGTTCTTC	CASSISRTGNNEQFF
many	TRBJ1-4	TRBV28	TRBD1	TGTGCCAGCAGTGGACAGGCGACGAATGAAAAACTGTTTTTT	CASSGQATNEKLFF
few	TRBJ2-3	TRBV24-1	NA	TGTGCCACCAGTTGGGGGAGAAACACAGATACGCAGTATTTT	CATSWGRNTDTQYF
NA	TRBJ2-6	TRBV4-1	TRBD1	TGCGCCAGCAGCCAAGGGACAGGCAGCTCTGGGGCCAACGTCCTGACTTTC	CASSQGTGSSGANVLTF
NA	TRBJ2-1	TRBV29-1	NA	TGCAGCGTTGTTTTATTTGAGGCCGAGGATGAGCAGTTCTTC	CSVVLFEAEDEQFF
many	TRBJ2-5	TRBV12-3/TRBV12-4	NA	TGTGCCAGCAGTTTAGATACGGAACGGCAGACCCAGTACTTC	CASSLDTERQTQYF
NA	TRBJ2-5	TRBV7-9	NA	TGTGCCAGCAGCCCATCAGCTGGTTGGGCGACTGAGGCCCAGTACTTC	CASSPSAGWATEAQYF
NA	TRBJ1-3	TRBV2	NA	TGTGCCAGCAGTGTGGGCAAACACTCTGGAAACACCATATATTTT	CASSVGKHSGNTIYF
NA	TRBJ2-7	TRBV5-5	NA	TGTGCCAGCAGCTATTTCATTCACGAGCAGTACTTC	CASSYFIHEQYF
many	TRBJ2-7	TRBV10-3	TRBD2	TGTGCCATCAGACTAGCGGGAGGGGTCCACGAGCAGTACTTC	CAIRLAGGVHEQYF
NA	TRBJ1-5	TRBV4-1	NA	TGCGCCAGCAGCCCCGCGGGGGTTGGGGTTCCGACCCAGCATTTT	CASSPAGVGVPTQHF
NA	TRBJ2-5	TRBV20-1	NA	TGCAGTGCTAGAGTTGGAAGTCTCGAGACCCAGTACTTC	CSARVGSLETQYF
NA	TRBJ2-3	TRBV7-8	NA	TGTGCCAGCAGCCCTCGAACCGCTCTAAGGGGCACAGATACGCAGTATTTT	CASSPRTALRGTDTQYF
few	TRBJ2-5	TRBV7-9	NA	TGTGCCAGCAGCTTAACGGGATCTTTGGAGACCCAGTATTTC	CASSLTGSLETQYF